This T cell receptor beta chain was sequenced in a study of T cell clonotyping in hematopoietic cell transplantation. Broader study findings: At the given depth, recipient repertoires were over 95% de novo clonotypes. CD4 and CD8 repertoire contributions could not be separated without sorting. Broader posttransplant TCR repertoire diversity was predicted by graft donor and pretransplant recipient Inverse Simpson Index values. Recipient TCR diversity dropped after transplant; expanded clonotypes rose from day 30 to 180.

For this clone: As yet, its antigen is unknown.

The germline gives CDR1 MNHEY, CDR2 SMNVEV (reference sequence). The CDR3 runs 14 residues. V shed 5 bases and J shed 0 bases, with 5 bases lying between them. TCRdb keeps only in-frame clones here, not all; method: immunoSEQ multiplex PCR. The sample lists approximately 70,000 clones; around 94% were seen once. The rearrangement joins TRBV27 to TRBJ2-6, with D unclear. This TCR was recovered from a man in his forties or fifties in good health. Some clones in this sample may be carry-over from other donors' samples. The sample was peripheral blood mononuclear cells. CDR3 sequence: CASSGSSGANVLTF. CDR3 bases: TGTGCCAGCAGTGGTAGCTCTGGGGCCAACGTCCTGACTTTC. The variable domain in full, completed from reference TRBV27 and TRBJ2-6, reads EAQVTQNPRYLITVTGKKLTVTCSQNMNHEYMSWYRQDPGLGLRQIYYSMNVEVTDKGDVPEGYKVSRKEKRNFPLILESPSPNQTSLYFCASSGSSGANVLTFGAGSRLTVL.